The next 18 T cell receptor beta chains were all read from a single sample in a study of CD8 T cells in ankylosing spondylitis. Study-level results: Typical of ankylosing spondylitis blood, it appeared, was a TCR beta motif of under 10 highly homologous variants.

TCRdb fed the 5' RACE reads into MiXCR, producing one record per CDR3 protein. In the table there are under 950,000 distinct CDR3 sequences, 19% of which are singletons. Antigens of these TCRs are unknown. Input material: blood, either unsorted or a sorted T cell fraction (not recorded which). The source of these receptors is a male donor with ankylosing spondylitis.

V gene TRBV6-1 combines with J gene TRBJ2-1; TRBD2 agrees at 11 bases. CDR3 size: 15 residues. Germline V gene data show CDR1 as MNHNS and CDR2 as SASEGT. Unmatched junction bases numbered 5, after V lost 2 bases and J lost 8 bases. The chain's CDR3 is CASSETSGRSHEQFF. In DNA, the CDR3 is TGTGCCAGCAGTGAAACTAGCGGGAGATCCCATGAGCAGTTCTTC.

The chain recombines TRBV29-1 with TRBJ2-2; D ambiguous. This CDR3 is built from 11 residues. Germline-derived CDR1 and CDR2 are SQVTM and ANQGSEA. V was trimmed by 4 bases and J by 4 bases, leaving 4 bases between them. The CDR3 here is CSVVSTGELFF. CDR3 nucleotides: TGCAGCGTTGTTTCCACCGGGGAGCTGTTTTTT.

The gene calls are TRBV7-3 and TRBJ2-5; unclear D gene. Trimming stripped 2 bases from V and 1 base from J, with 8 bases between. The CDR3 has 14 amino acids. CDR1 and CDR2 (germline): SGHTA, FQGTGA. CDR3 amino acids: CASSLEFGQETQYF. CDR3 coding DNA: TGTGCCAGCAGCTTAGAGTTTGGCCAAGAGACCCAGTACTTC.

This clonotype showed up just a few times. The chain couples TRBV20-1 to TRBJ2-3, with 12 bases identical to TRBD2. CDR1 is DFQATT and CDR2 is SNEGSKA in the germline V gene (reference sequence). This CDR3 is built from 14 residues. V shed 6 bases, J shed 3 bases, and the junction held 4 bases outside the gene matches. This CDR3 is CSASTSGGTDTQYF. CDR3 DNA sequence: TGCAGTGCGTCCACTAGCGGGGGGACAGATACGCAGTATTTT.

J is TRBJ2-2 and V is TRBV5-1; D may be TRBD2 (6 bases). Looked up from germline, CDR1 is SGHRS and CDR2 is YFSETQ. Trimming took off 2 bases at V and 7 bases at J, with 12 bases between the two ends. This CDR3 is 14 amino acids long. The CDR3 DNA follows: TGCGCCAGCAGCTTCCCTAGCGTTGGCGGGGAGCTGTTTTTT. The encoded protein is CASSFPSVGGELFF. The full variable domain, with the rest looked up from reference TRBV5-1 and TRBJ2-2, is KAGVTQTPRYLIKTRGQQVTLSCSPISGHRSVSWYQQTPGQGLQFLFEYFSETQRNKGNFPGRFSGRQFSNSRSEMNVSTLELGDSALYLCASSFPSVGGELFFGEGSRLTVL.

This clonotype came up a few times. The V and J genes are TRBV6-1 and TRBJ1-1; 8 bases line up with TRBD1. The CDR3 is 14 amino acids. V gave up 7 bases and J gave up 6 bases; unmatched junction bases: 10. The germline V gene has CDR1 MNHNS and CDR2 SASEGT. The CDR3 nucleotides are TGTGCCAGCACCAGGACAGGGATGGCAGCTGAAGCTTTCTTT. Translation gives CASTRTGMAAEAFF.

This clonotype was observed a few times. V usage is TRBV24-1 and J usage is TRBJ1-5; D possibly corresponds to TRBD1 (6 bases). Trimming left V 6 bases short and J 1 base short, with 15 bases between. From germline, CDR1 is KGHDR and CDR2 SFDVKD. This CDR3 contains 16 residues. CDR3 protein: CATSSSKGGSNQPQHF. The CDR3 DNA follows: TGTGCCACCAGTTCATCCAAGGGGGGGAGCAATCAGCCCCAGCATTTT.

V gene TRBV5-1 combines with J gene TRBJ2-5; 7 bases line up with TRBD1. Germline assignment: CDR1 SGHRS and CDR2 YFSETQ. The CDR3 loop spans 15 amino acids. The J segment lost 0 bases and the V segment lost 4 bases, leaving 6 bases of the junction unmatched. The CDR3 reads CASSLADRDQETQYF. The CDR3 DNA is TGCGCCAGCAGCCTTGCCGACAGGGACCAAGAGACCCAGTACTTC.

The rearrangement uses TRBV21-1 and TRBJ1-5; the D call in the table, TRBD1, was not verified against the DNA. TRBV21-1 is designated a pseudogene. This CDR3 has 16 residues. The CDR3 loop reads CASSKGGTGSGEPQHF. DNA of the CDR3: TGTGCCAGCAGCAAAGGGGGTACAGGGTCGGGGGAGCCCCAGCATTTT.

The sample holds a few counts of this clonotype. V and J are TRBV6-1 and TRBJ1-5; perhaps TRBD1 as D (6 bases). V lost 1 base, J lost 3 bases, and 13 bases lay in between. CDR1 and CDR2 from the germline V gene are MNHNS and SASEGT. There are 16 residues in the CDR3. The CDR3 here is CASSEEGGWANQPQHF. CDR3 bases: TGTGCCAGCAGTGAAGAAGGGGGGTGGGCCAATCAGCCCCAGCATTTT.

This clonotype occurred a few times. V usage is TRBV15 and J usage is TRBJ1-5; 10 bases match TRBD1. The CDR3 runs to 17 residues. The V segment lost 1 base and the J segment 1 base; nucleotides outside the gene matches: 4. Germline-derived CDR1 and CDR2 are LNHNV and YYDKDF (reference sequence). The CDR3 DNA follows: TGTGCCACCAGCAGAGGGACAGGGGGGAGAAGCAATCAGCCCCAGCATTTT. This translates into CATSRGTGGRSNQPQHF.

Ten or more counts support this clonotype. This chain joins TRBV20-1 and TRBJ1-6; D is unclear. Trimming removed 4 bases at V and 6 bases at J, with 13 bases between. The CDR3 spans 14 residues. From germline, CDR1 is DFQATT and CDR2 SNEGSKA (reference sequence). The CDR3 nucleotides read TGCAGTGCTATACCCGGACTTCTTAATTCACCCCTCCACTTT. It translates to CSAIPGLLNSPLHF.

V and J are TRBV6-5 and TRBJ2-7, with D possibly being TRBD2 (5 bases). V was pared by 4 bases and J by 7 bases, with 17 bases between. Germline V CDR1 and CDR2: MNHEY, SVGAGI. The CDR3 is made up of 14 amino acids. CDR3 region: CASSSRGPSWEQYF. CDR3 DNA sequence: TGTGCCAGCAGTTCCCGGGGTCCCTCGTGGGAGCAGTACTTC.

This clonotype was seen more than once but under ten times. The chain has TRBV12-3 or TRBV12-4 and TRBJ2-7, with D maybe TRBD1 (5 bases). CDR3 length equals 13 residues. Trimming pared 4 bases from V and 4 bases from J, leaving 11 bases between. The chain's CDR3 is CASSSAGLYEQYF. The CDR3 bases are TGTGCCAGCAGTTCTGCAGGGTTGTACGAGCAGTACTTC.

This clonotype was recorded many times. The rearrangement links TRBV20-1 to TRBJ2-1, with D possibly TRBD2 on 6 matching bases. The CDR3 runs to 14 residues. Per the germline V gene, CDR1 is DFQATT and CDR2 is SNEGSKA (reference sequence). The germline V and J ends were trimmed by 3 bases and 7 bases, with 16 bases remaining between them. CDR3 sequence: CSASAGGVRNEQFF. DNA for the CDR3: TGCAGTGCTAGTGCGGGCGGGGTAAGGAATGAGCAGTTCTTC.

This clonotype has a handful of counts. The V gene is TRBV3-1, the J gene TRBJ2-2; 13 nucleotides agree with TRBD2. This CDR3 comprises 17 residues. The germline CDR1 and CDR2 sequences are LGHDT and YNNKEL (reference sequence). Germline trimming cut 5 bases from V and 1 base from J; bases unmatched to any gene: 4. The CDR3 loop is CASSIRTSGGNTGELFF. The CDR3 region has the DNA TGTGCCAGCAGCATCCGGACTAGCGGGGGGAACACCGGGGAGCTGTTTTTT.

V and J are TRBV7-2 and TRBJ1-1, with a weak D call TRBD1 (5 bases). The CDR3 is 14 residues long. V lost 5 bases, J lost 4 bases, and 14 bases lay in between. CDR1 is SGHTA and CDR2 is FQGNSA in the germline V gene. CDR3 loop: CASSLWDLGTEAFF. The CDR3 region has the DNA TGTGCCAGCAGCCTGTGGGACCTGGGCACTGAAGCTTTCTTT.

This clonotype has a handful of counts. The chain links TRBV6-1 to TRBJ2-5; no clear D gene. Trimming left V 6 bases short and J 2 bases short, with 10 bases between. CDR3 length: 13 residues. The germline V gene encodes CDR1 MNHNS and CDR2 SASEGT. For the CDR3, the DNA is TGTGCCAGCAGCACCCCCCCGCAAGAGACCCAGTACTTC. Its protein is CASSTPPQETQYF.